This TCR beta chain comes out of a study of cytomegalovirus exposure and HLA in healthy donors (TCRdb year 2017). Broadly, across the study: An earlier analysis of around 600 of the donors reported 250 to 300 Gb of sequence data and 120 million or so unique TCR beta sequences from 150 million to 200 million T cells. An early release covering roughly 640 HLA-typed donors comprised 250 to 350 gigabases of sequencing data and about 90 million unique TCR sequences. Of the 398 genotyped donors, roughly 80% fell in the genetic ancestry cluster associated with self-reported Caucasian donors. The study was designed to test whether signatures of past pathogen exposure could be identified by cataloging public T cell receptors. The T cell repertoires of several hundred subjects were profiled by immunosequencing and related to cytomegalovirus serostatus. Along with the roughly 700-subject first cohort, a separate validation cohort of over a hundred different subjects was used. High-throughput TCR immunosequencing, statistical association of individual TCRs with disease status, and machine learning were combined to predict cytomegalovirus infection status. In a later analysis, previously published TCR beta repertoires from 500 to 750 donors were re-analyzed and high-resolution HLA genotyping was added so that TCR occurrence patterns could be studied. Rather than drawing on any new phenotypic data, the later analysis identified candidate immune exposures from TCR beta sequences and the way those sequences occurred across donors. An earlier analysis of some 500 of the donors used high-throughput TCR beta sequencing to judge whether each TCR beta V gene segment behaved as functional or pseudogenic. Donor age, sex, ethnicity and CMV serostatus were compiled together with the repertoire data. Genome-wide SNP genotypes for about 65% of the 666 donors were used in a later genetic analysis, which treated that subset as a discovery cohort. Every repertoire in the discovery cohort had been generated on one and the same sequencing platform. HLA typing covered class I and class II loci at four-digit resolution. The number of typed donors differed by locus: about 620-640 for A, B, C, DRB1 and DQB1; 522 for DQA1; around 610 for DPA1; and around 450 for DPB1. Because of strong linkage in the cohort, a few DR-DQ haplotypes were treated as single units for association and clustering. Among 300 to 450 genotyped donors of the cohort, an average of roughly 240,000 unique TCR beta nucleotide sequences were sequenced per donor, 15% to 20% of them non-productive.

The library was produced with the immunoSEQ multiplex PCR assay. A mixture of 60 forward primers for TCR Vbeta segments and 13 reverse primers for TCR Jbeta segments was used in the multiplex PCR. A multiplex PCR assay on genomic DNA amplified the CDR3 region of rearranged TCR beta genes. On the Illumina HiSeq System, the amplified TCR beta libraries were sequenced as 87-base-pair reads. Per the original workflow: A later analysis counted approximately 76 million unique TCR beta chains across the 640 or so repertoires, and some 12 million of these chains were shared by at least two donors. To remove PCR and sequencing errors, raw reads were error-corrected and collapsed into unique sequences using a nearest-neighbor algorithm that merged closely related sequences. Alignment of CDR3 sequences to IMGT reference sequences was used to assign V, D and J gene segments. For a sequence to be retained, a match of at least six nucleotides was required to both a V gene segment and a J gene segment. A rearrangement counted as productive if the CDR3 had no stop codons and remained in frame with V and J, and every other rearrangement counted as non-productive. Following IMGT convention, CDR3 was defined as the stretch from the second conserved V-encoded cysteine to the conserved J-encoded phenylalanine. In an earlier analysis of 500 to 650 of the donors, sequences lacking an unambiguous match to a single V gene segment were excluded. In an earlier analysis of roughly 500 of the donors, V segments were called functional above 56.7% productive rearrangements and were called segregating when the between-donor standard deviation exceeded 5%. A statistical classification framework was developed to diagnose cytomegalovirus status using the catalog of TCR beta chain sequences. A later analysis assigned V and J genes by comparing TCR nucleotide sequences with IMGT/GENE-DB human TR gene sequences. Using the TCRdist pipeline, a later analysis assigned CDR3 sequences along with most-parsimonious VDJ recombination scenarios. In a later analysis, every TCR beta chain was defined by the combination of its CDR3 amino acid sequence and its V-gene family, and reads without a unique V-gene family were dropped. In a later analysis, approximately 640 highly shared, low-generation-probability nucleotide sequences were removed to address suspected cross-contamination and a sequencing artifact. A later analysis calculated a clonal expansion index for each public chain from normalized within-repertoire ranks of inferred template counts. In a later analysis, generation probabilities were computed using a VDJ recombination model fitted to out-of-frame rearrangements, and the results were checked against IGoR. Hypergeometric tests were used in a later analysis to score TCR-TCR, TCR-HLA and TCR-CMV co-occurrence, with a repertoire-size bias correction applied to the TCR pairs. In a later analysis, false discovery rates were estimated by permuting HLA or CMV assignments 20 times. In a later analysis, co-occurring TCRs were grouped using DBSCAN, and TCRdist sequence similarity was added for clustering within HLA-allele-positive subsets. Repertoires with fewer than 30,000 or more than 120,000 public chains, plus five repertoires with anomalous nucleotide sharing, were excluded from co-occurrence clustering. The table was pulled from immuneACCESS by TCRdb, which kept in-frame rearrangements only. Such tables lose some clones; where checked, under half of the loss comes from unresolved V genes, and the rest has no known cause. That table is the source of V, J and clone size, and D and trimming were worked out from the DNA. Recorded for this sample are about 140,000 clones; approximately 80% of them occurred a single time. The ten top clones hold less than 2% of the sample.

At the junction V is shortened by 6 bases and J by 15 bases; bases outside the gene matches: 12. From cysteine to phenylalanine, the CDR3 is 13 amino acids long. Of all the DNA, just the CDR3 is kept, 39 bases in frame from base 1. As encoded in the germline V gene, CDR1 is WSHSY while CDR2 is SAAADI. The cohort consisted of some 670 healthy bone marrow donors. At the time of sampling, all cohort members were nominally healthy, though unrecorded immune exposures were likely present. The donor tested CMV seronegative, placing the donor among the roughly 350 seronegative members of the cohort. Each donor provided a peripheral blood sample, and peripheral blood mononuclear cells were used for TCR beta sequencing. Genomic DNA extraction from the blood cell samples was performed with the Qiagen DNeasy Blood Extraction Kit. Details on this clone: Its antigen is currently not known. Base qualities were left out, and no much larger clone turns up one base away.

Broader findings and caveats from the paper: Because the 87-base-pair reads could not distinguish some IMGT-functional V segments, including TRBV6-2 and TRBV6-3, those segments were excluded. Because counts were too low, about 17 rarely observed V segments, including chromosome 9 orphons, were excluded from the earlier analysis of roughly 580 of the donors. According to a later analysis, parvovirus B19, influenza, CMV and Epstein-Barr virus appeared linked to several top co-occurrence clusters. Most TCR sequences were seen in very few donors, while some public TCRs were found in many individuals. It was suggested by the authors that the approach could potentially be generalized to other disease states and immunological phenotypes. The presence/absence analyses assumed that sequencing depth was roughly uniform across donors, and that assumption may not be true. For the cohort, immune exposure information was limited to CMV serostatus. In both the original and validation cohorts, the classifier was reported to diagnose cytomegalovirus status with high specificity and sensitivity. A cluster of highly shared sequence variants was judged likely to be a technical artifact of the sequencing pipeline. Compared with equally common non-associated chains, HLA-associated TCR beta chains in a later analysis were more clonally expanded and had lower generation probabilities. In an earlier analysis of under 600 of the donors, most TCR beta V segments were observed in productive rearrangements about 87% or about 30% of the time, broadly matching IMGT annotations. The cohort was sequenced for TCR beta chains only, and without alpha or paired-chain data the features that could be detected were limited. When HLA alleles, especially DR and DQ, strongly co-occurred, attributing TCR associations to individual alleles was difficult. A later analysis found that most CMV-associated TCR beta chains appeared HLA-restricted, with HLA associations seemingly driven largely by CMV exposure. Because HLA typing was unavailable for some donors at each locus, only the typed subset was used in association tests. The study gave a list of some 150 TCR beta chains associated with cytomegalovirus. A further reported finding was that TCR beta sequences accurately predicted the HLA-A and HLA-B alleles for most subjects in the first cohort. A later genetic analysis associated a missense DCLRE1C variant with V-gene and J-gene trimming of TCR beta chains, and an independent cohort replicated the association. Linkage disequilibrium might explain the correlated functional status among segregating V segments, but an unknown experimental factor could not be excluded. At a false discovery rate of 0.05, a later analysis linked approximately 18,000 TCR beta sequences to specific HLA alleles. A later analysis found that TCR association rates varied across HLA loci, with DRB1 alleles showing the most associated TCRs and HLA-C alleles the fewest. A few of the identified cytomegalovirus-associated TCR beta chains were confirmed in vitro to be specific for cytomegalovirus antigens. According to a later genetic analysis, donors in an Asian-associated ancestry cluster had fewer N-insertions in productive TCRs than the approximately 700-donor mean.

Sequencing was carried out using PBMCs. This chain joins TRBV10-2 to TRBJ2-1; the junction holds 9 bases that match TRBD2. This receptor was taken from a man aged 35 to 55 in good health and CMV-seronegative. CDR3 protein: CASSPTSGRRLFF. The DNA sequence is as follows: TGCGCCAGCAGCCCGACTAGCGGTAGGAGGCTGTTCTTC.